These 30 T cell receptor beta chains originate from one sample sequenced in a study of identifying expanded T cells in peripheral blood. Measured with immunoSEQ multiplex PCR; TCRdb has only the in-frame clones, and not every one. The table lists around 100,000 clones, roughly 85% of them singletons. Source material: blood. These receptor sequences come from a person aged 18 to 75 in good health.

This sequence joins TRBV2 and TRBJ2-7; D gene ambiguous. Per the germline V gene, CDR1 is SNHLY and CDR2 is FYNNEI. Deletions cut 2 bases from V and 5 bases from J, with 4 bases between. The CDR3 has 11 residues. In nucleotides, the CDR3 is TGTGCCAGCAGTGAATACCACGAGCAGTACTTC. It specifies CASSEYHEQYF. The full variable domain, completed using reference TRBV2 and TRBJ2-7, is EPEVTQTPSHQVTQMGQEVILRCVPISNHLYFYWYRQILGQKVEFLVSFYNNEISEKSEIFDDQFSVERPDGSNFTLKIRSTKLEDSAMYFCASSEYHEQYFGPGTRLTVT.

The CDR3 protein is CASTWTGGSDNEQFF. The CDR3 nucleotides are TGTGCCAGCACCTGGACAGGGGGCAGCGACAATGAGCAGTTCTTC. This sequence joins TRBV27 and TRBJ2-1; 11 nucleotides align to TRBD1. CDR1 is MNHEY, CDR2 SMNVEV, per germline (reference sequence). The ends lost 7 bases at V and 5 bases at J; junction bases unmatched: 7. This CDR3 has 15 residues.

The chain joins TRBV7-9 to TRBJ2-7, with TRBD2 matching over 8 bases. Germline values: CDR1 SEHNR, CDR2 FQNEAQ (reference sequence). The junction had 9 bases not matched to a gene; V was cut back by 7 bases and J by 1 base. This CDR3 contains 15 residues. The CDR3: CASTPSGGRSYEQYF. CDR3 sequence (DNA): TGTGCCAGCACCCCCAGCGGGGGCCGATCCTACGAGCAGTACTTC.

This sequence joins TRBV29-1 and TRBJ2-7; D not resolved. The germline V gene encodes CDR1 SQVTM and CDR2 ANQGSEA. The CDR3 is 13 amino acids. Deletions cut 5 bases from V and 0 bases from J, with 11 bases between. The CDR3 region has the DNA TGCAGCGTTTCCGCGACTGACTCCTACGAGCAGTACTTC. The encoded protein is CSVSATDSYEQYF.

The chain has TRBV7-2 and TRBJ2-7, with 11 bases that match TRBD2. Trimming at V came to 2 bases and at J to 2 bases, leaving 8 bases not matched to a gene. This CDR3 region has 17 residues. In germline, CDR1 is SGHTA, CDR2 FQGNSA. For the CDR3, the DNA is TGTGCCAGCAGCTTAAGGTCTAGCGGGGGGTTCCCCTACGAGCAGTACTTC. This translates into CASSLRSSGGFPYEQYF.

The chain uses TRBV13 and TRBJ2-5, with 9 positions matching TRBD1. The CDR3 consists of 17 residues. V dropped 4 bases and J dropped 2; count of bases not matched to a gene: 11. Germline CDR1 reads PRHDT; CDR2 reads FYEKMQ (reference sequence). The CDR3 protein is CASSSLGDRAIQETQYF. The CDR3 DNA is TGTGCCAGCAGCTCCCTGGGGGACAGGGCGATACAAGAGACCCAGTACTTC.

Notes on this clone: The same CDR3 is also encoded by other DNA sequences in this sample. The chain is built from TRBV4-3 and TRBJ2-7, with 9 bases identical to TRBD1. The junction had 5 bases not matched to a gene; V was cut back by 4 bases and J by 4 bases. This CDR3 is 14 amino acids long. Germline V lookup: CDR1 LGHNA, CDR2 YSLEER. CDR3 protein: CASSPGTGSYEQYF. CDR3 nucleotides: TGCGCCAGCAGCCCCGGGACAGGGTCGTACGAGCAGTACTTC.

The chain recombines TRBV27 with TRBJ1-2; the match to TRBD1 covers 9 bases. Looked up from germline, CDR1 is MNHEY and CDR2 is SMNVEV (reference sequence). With V trimmed by 6 bases and J by 7 bases, 6 bases remained unmatched. There are 13 residues in the CDR3. The CDR3 reads CASSYRGPGGYTF. As DNA, the CDR3 is TGTGCCAGCAGCTACAGGGGGCCGGGTGGCTACACCTTC.

V usage is TRBV30 and J usage is TRBJ2-7; D assignment may be TRBD1 or TRBD2 (7 bases each). Trimming removed 6 bases at V and 3 bases at J, with 18 bases between. The V gene's germline CDR1 is GTSNPN and CDR2 SVGIG (reference sequence). The length of the CDR3 is 14 residues. In DNA, the CDR3 is TGTGCCTGTGGGAGGGACAGAGATAGCTACGAGCAGTACTTC. It encodes CACGRDRDSYEQYF.

The V and J genes are TRBV7-2 and TRBJ2-4; 8 positions agree with TRBD1. Germline V lookup: CDR1 SGHTA, CDR2 FQGNSA. There are 14 residues in the CDR3. The V gene end was trimmed by 4 bases and the J gene end by 9 bases; junction bases not matched to a gene: 8. CDR3 DNA sequence: TGTGCCAGCAGCTCGGACAGGGAAGGGGGCATTCAGTACTTC. Protein: CASSSDREGGIQYF.

The rearrangement joins TRBV28 to TRBJ2-7; D may be TRBD2 (6 bases). The germline CDR1 and CDR2 sequences are MDHEN and SYDVKM. CDR3 size: 13 residues. With 3 bases removed from V and 5 bases from J, the gap between germline ends came to 11 bases. CDR3: CASSFARGNEQYF. CDR3 nucleotides: TGTGCCAGCAGTTTCGCTCGGGGGAACGAGCAGTACTTC.

The chain couples TRBV6-6 to TRBJ2-3; TRBD1 is a possible D gene (5 bases). Germline loops: CDR1 MNHNY, CDR2 SVGAGI (reference sequence). This CDR3 spans 13 amino acids. V was trimmed by 2 bases and J by 3 bases, leaving 6 bases between them. CDR3 sequence: CASSYRGTDTQYF. The CDR3, as DNA: TGTGCCAGCAGTTACAGGGGAACAGATACGCAGTATTTT.

The CDR3 DNA reads TGTGCACACGAGGGTTCTGGGGCCAACGTCCTGACTTTC. Translation gives CAHEGSGANVLTF. V usage is TRBV28 and J usage is TRBJ2-6; a possible D gene is TRBD2 (5 bases). The CDR3 spans 13 residues. The germline CDR1 and CDR2 sequences are MDHEN and SYDVKM.

The chain carries TRBV29-1 and TRBJ1-4; D uncertain. Germline V gives CDR1 SQVTM, CDR2 ANQGSEA. There are 12 residues in the CDR3. Deletions cut 4 bases from V and 6 bases from J, with 9 bases between. The CDR3 DNA reads TGCAGCGTTGCGGACCTTTATGAAAAACTGTTTTTT. It codes for CSVADLYEKLFF.

The gene calls are TRBV7-2 and TRBJ1-5; D remains unclear. V was pared by 1 base and J by 7 bases, with 5 bases between. CDR3 length: 12 amino acids. Germline lookup yields CDR1 SGHTA and CDR2 FQGNSA. In nucleotides, the CDR3 is TGTGCCAGCAGCTTAGGGGAGCAGCCCCAGCATTTT. This gives the protein CASSLGEQPQHF.

This clone has a single count. The V gene is TRBV6-7, the J gene TRBJ2-7; no clear D. TRBV6-7 is known as an ORF, though its function is uncertain. The CDR3 loop spans 17 amino acids. Trimming took 0 bases from V and 0 from J, leaving 15 bases between them. The DNA for the CDR3 is TGTGCCAGCAGTTACTCGTATCCCCAGGTTTACTCCTACGAGCAGTACTTC. This translates into CASSYSYPQVYSYEQYF.

The V call is TRBV10-2, the J call TRBJ2-1; 8 bases are a match to TRBD2. This CDR3 is built from 18 residues. Germline V gives CDR1 WSHSY, CDR2 SAAADI. With V trimmed by 6 bases and J by 0 bases, 13 bases remained unmatched. The CDR3 reads CASRGEEAGDISYNEQFF. CDR3 DNA: TGCGCCAGCAGGGGGGAGGAAGCGGGGGATATCTCCTACAATGAGCAGTTCTTC.

This clone was detected once. The V call is TRBV10-3, the J call TRBJ1-6; 8 nucleotides line up with TRBD1. CDR1 and CDR2 (germline): ENHRY, SYGVKD. The CDR3 runs 16 residues. Trimming cost V 0 bases and J 7 bases; bases outside gene matches: 5. The CDR3 sequence is CAISESRGDRNSPLHF. CDR3 nucleotide sequence: TGTGCCATCAGTGAGTCCCGAGGGGACAGGAATTCACCCCTCCACTTT.

V is TRBV7-2 and J is TRBJ1-6; 10 bases map to TRBD1. This CDR3 is 15 amino acids long. V was pared by 6 bases and J by 11 bases, with 10 bases of the junction left unmatched. Germline V gene data show CDR1 as SGHTA and CDR2 as FQGNSA. The CDR3 loop reads CASRYDRGPGTPLHF. CDR3 bases: TGTGCCAGCAGATACGACAGGGGGCCGGGGACACCCCTCCACTTT.

This rearrangement joins TRBV19 to TRBJ2-7; D possibly corresponds to TRBD1 (6 bases). V dropped 5 bases and J dropped 0 bases, with 11 bases sitting between them. This CDR3 spans 14 amino acids. CDR1 and CDR2 from the germline V gene are LNHDA and SQIVND (reference sequence). The CDR3 nucleotides are TGTGCCAGTAGTCCGACAGGCGTCTCCTACGAGCAGTACTTC. It translates to CASSPTGVSYEQYF.

The chain joins TRBV7-9 to TRBJ1-2; D unclear. With 1 base removed from V and 1 base from J, the gap between germline ends came to 7 bases. Germline values: CDR1 SEHNR, CDR2 FQNEAQ (reference sequence). There are 14 residues in the CDR3. The CDR3 DNA reads TGTGCCAGCAGCTTAGATACGTTTAACTATGGCTACACCTTC. Protein sequence: CASSLDTFNYGYTF.

The gene calls are TRBV4-1 and TRBJ1-2; unclear D gene. Germline values: CDR1 MGHRA, CDR2 YSYEKL. The CDR3 is 15 amino acids. Trimming shortened V by 0 bases and J by 5 bases, and 13 bases separated the two germline ends. Written as DNA, the CDR3 is TGCGCCAGCAGCCAAGATTTTAGGCGCGAGTATGGCTACACCTTC. Protein product: CASSQDFRREYGYTF.

This chain connects TRBV5-8 to TRBJ2-7; 11 nucleotides match TRBD1. The germline V gene has CDR1 SGHTS and CDR2 YDEGEE. V dropped 4 bases and J dropped 3; count of bases not matched to a gene: 6. The CDR3 loop spans 15 amino acids. The CDR3 reads CASSAPGQGDYEQYF. The DNA for the CDR3 is TGTGCCAGCAGCGCTCCGGGACAGGGGGACTACGAGCAGTACTTC.

The V gene is TRBV6-4, the J gene TRBJ2-1; a possible D gene is TRBD2 (6 bases). The germline gives CDR1 MRHNA, CDR2 SNTAGT. The V gene lost 4 bases and the J gene lost 5 bases, with 15 bases spanning the gap. The CDR3 consists of 15 residues. The CDR3 coding sequence is TGTGCCAGCAGTGTAACGGCGGGATCCAACAATGAGCAGTTCTTC. As protein: CASSVTAGSNNEQFF.

J is TRBJ1-1 and V is TRBV5-4; TRBD1 aligns across 9 bases. The CDR3 totals 16 residues. J was trimmed by 7 bases and V by 4 bases; bases with no gene match: 14. Germline loops: CDR1 SGHNT, CDR2 YYREEE (reference sequence). The CDR3 bases are TGTGCCAGCAGCCTCCCGACAGGGGGGACTGCTTATGAAGCTTTCTTT. Its translation is CASSLPTGGTAYEAFF.

The chain uses TRBV6-6 and TRBJ2-2; no definite D call. The CDR3 totals 14 residues. Germline V gene data show CDR1 as MNHNY and CDR2 as SVGAGI (reference sequence). Trimming left V 6 bases short and J 1 base short, with 9 bases between. The CDR3 sequence: CASRRPGNTGELFF. CDR3 DNA sequence: TGTGCCAGCAGGCGACCTGGGAACACCGGGGAGCTGTTTTTT.

The CDR3, as DNA: TGCGCCAGCAGCCAAGAAGGCGTGAGCGAGCAGTACTTC. Translation: CASSQEGVSEQYF. The chain couples TRBV4-3 to TRBJ2-7; no definite D call. V lost 0 bases, J lost 6 bases, and 9 bases lay in between. There are 13 residues in the CDR3. The germline V gene encodes CDR1 LGHNA and CDR2 YSLEER.

The V and J genes are TRBV19 and TRBJ2-4; tentatively, D is TRBD2 (5 bases). Germline loops: CDR1 LNHDA, CDR2 SQIVND (reference sequence). V was trimmed by 9 bases and J by 5 bases, leaving 14 bases between them. The CDR3 loop spans 13 amino acids. The CDR3 here is CASGVGDQNIQYF. The CDR3 nucleotides read TGTGCCAGCGGGGTTGGTGACCAAAACATTCAGTACTTC.

This clone has more than one count but fewer than ten. The rearrangement links TRBV5-1 to TRBJ2-1; D ambiguous. This CDR3 is built from 13 residues. Germline lookup yields CDR1 SGHRS and CDR2 YFSETQ. V lost 1 base, J lost 6 bases, and 8 bases lay in between. CDR3 sequence (DNA): TGCGCCAGCAGCTTGACTAACCTCAATGAGCAGTTCTTC. Amino acid sequence: CASSLTNLNEQFF.

This chain joins TRBV28 and TRBJ1-1, with D uncertain. Between the trimmed V and J ends, which lost 3 bases and 5 bases, there was a span of 7 bases. The germline V gene has CDR1 MDHEN and CDR2 SYDVKM. The CDR3 has 12 amino acids. The CDR3 region is CASSFGVTEAFF. In nucleotides, the CDR3 is TGTGCCAGCAGTTTCGGGGTGACTGAAGCTTTCTTT.